The sample holds many counts of the clone carrying this T cell receptor (beta chain). The entry originates in a study of metastatic and nonmetastatic thyroid tumors. Looking at the study overall: A comparison of repertoires was made across blood and tumor or nodule tissue from malignant and benign thyroid patients.

Thyroid surgery took place with no prior treatment in any patient. TCRdb reanalyzed the PCR reads via MiXCR. This table holds tens of thousands of clones, approximately 20% found once. Germline assignment: CDR1 MDHEN and CDR2 SYDVKM. V trimming: 6 bases; J trimming: 10 bases; junction bases outside the gene matches: 5. This CDR3 is 12 amino acids long. The specimen sequenced was blood. The TCR comes from a female donor with papillary thyroid cancer or a benign thyroid nodule (not recorded which). Some clones in this sample may be carry-over from other donors' samples. The chain joins TRBV28 to TRBJ1-3, with 8 bases identical to TRBD1. The CDR3, as DNA: TGTGCCAGCAGGGGCAGGGGGCGAACCATATATTTT. Encoded protein: CASRGRGRTIYF.